Shown below are 10 T cell receptor beta chains from a single sample sequenced in a study of identical twins. MiXCR was run by TCRdb on the 5' RACE reads, yielding one entry per CDR3 protein. The table shows approximately 150,000 distinct CDR3 sequences, with under 4.5% occurring only once. The sequencing input was memory T cells sorted from blood. All receptors derive from a man aged 18-30 years in good health.

This clonotype was detected ten times or more. The chain is built from TRBV2 and TRBJ2-1, with unresolved D. V lost 5 bases and J lost 14, with 19 bases in between. The CDR3 has 13 residues. CDR1 is SNHLY, CDR2 FYNNEI, per germline. The CDR3 here is CASSPSGTGGKFF. CDR3 coding DNA: TGTGCCAGCAGTCCATCCGGAACGGGTGGGAAGTTCTTC.

In this sample, this clonotype turned up many times. V and J are TRBV20-1 and TRBJ2-1, with 13 bases that match TRBD2. There are 14 residues in the CDR3. In germline, CDR1 is DFQATT, CDR2 SNEGSKA (reference sequence). V dropped 5 bases and J dropped 7; count of bases not matched to a gene: 5. The CDR3 DNA reads TGCAGTGCTGGCACTAGCGGGAGGGGGAATGAGCAGTTCTTC. It specifies CSAGTSGRGNEQFF.

This clonotype was counted many times. The chain recombines TRBV4-1 with TRBJ2-7; 8 bases agree with TRBD1. Trimming took 4 bases from V and 5 from J; bases not matched to a gene: 10. The CDR3 runs to 15 residues. Germline V gene lookup returns CDR1 MGHRA and CDR2 YSYEKL. The CDR3 spells CASSRPGQGRNEQYV. CDR3 sequence (DNA): TGCGCCAGCAGCCGTCCCGGACAGGGAAGGAACGAGCAGTACGTC.

This clonotype came up many times. The CDR3 DNA follows: TGCGCCAGCAGCTCTCAGGTCAACTCTGGAAACACCATATATTTT. It encodes CASSSQVNSGNTIYF. J is TRBJ1-3 and V is TRBV5-1; D is undetermined. The CDR3 spans 15 residues. Trimming took 3 bases from V and 0 from J, leaving 10 bases between them. In germline, CDR1 is SGHRS, CDR2 YFSETQ.

This clonotype has at least ten counts. This sequence joins TRBV12-3 or TRBV12-4 and TRBJ2-3; maybe TRBD1 (7 bases). V lost 7 bases and J 4 bases, leaving 18 bases between the germline ends. The CDR3 contains 15 residues. For the CDR3, the DNA is TGTGCCAGCAACGCTGCAGGGGGGTTTGCAGATACGCAGTATTTT. This sequence encodes CASNAAGGFADTQYF.

In its sample, this clonotype was seen many times. The rearrangement links TRBV3-1 to TRBJ1-4, with a possible D match to TRBD1 (5 bases). This CDR3 comprises 15 residues. V lost 4 bases and J lost 8, with 17 bases in between. CDR1 is LGHDT and CDR2 is YNNKEL in the germline V gene (reference sequence). The CDR3 nucleotides read TGTGCCAGCAGCCTCCGATCGGGAGGGGCAGAAAAACTGTTTTTT. Translation gives CASSLRSGGAEKLFF.

This clonotype was counted at least ten times. The chain recombines TRBV7-2 with TRBJ1-1, with D possibly TRBD1 on 6 matching bases. V lost 0 bases to trimming and J lost 3 bases, with 8 bases between them. From germline, CDR1 is SGHTA and CDR2 FQGNSA. CDR3 length: 14 amino acids. The DNA for the CDR3 is TGTGCCAGCAGCTTAGCAGCAGGGGACACTGAAGCTTTCTTT. It encodes CASSLAAGDTEAFF.

The sample holds many counts of this clonotype. The chain employs TRBV7-2 and TRBJ2-1; 13 bases are a match to TRBD2. The trim removed 3 bases at V and 7 bases at J, leaving 12 bases unmatched. CDR1 and CDR2 (germline): SGHTA, FQGNSA. This CDR3 is built from 18 residues. CDR3 in DNA: TGTGCCAGCAGCTTGGCCCCATCGAGGACTAGCGGGAGAAATGAGCAGTTCTTC. As protein: CASSLAPSRTSGRNEQFF.

This clonotype was counted ten times or more. The chain has TRBV4-1 and TRBJ2-1; no firm D call. Germline lookup yields CDR1 MGHRA and CDR2 YSYEKL. V was clipped by 0 bases and J by 0 bases, with 9 bases between them. The CDR3 is made up of 16 amino acids. CDR3 bases: TGCGCCAGCAGCCAAGATGACGGGTTCTCCTACAATGAGCAGTTCTTC. This sequence encodes CASSQDDGFSYNEQFF.

This clonotype was seen repeatedly, ten times or more. The gene calls are TRBV2 and TRBJ2-3; D gene unclear. V was cut by 3 bases and J by 3 bases, with 7 bases left in between. In germline, CDR1 is SNHLY, CDR2 FYNNEI. The CDR3 extends over 13 amino acids. The CDR3 sequence: CASSEVGTDTQYF. The CDR3 nucleotides are TGTGCCAGCAGTGAGGTGGGGACAGATACGCAGTATTTT.